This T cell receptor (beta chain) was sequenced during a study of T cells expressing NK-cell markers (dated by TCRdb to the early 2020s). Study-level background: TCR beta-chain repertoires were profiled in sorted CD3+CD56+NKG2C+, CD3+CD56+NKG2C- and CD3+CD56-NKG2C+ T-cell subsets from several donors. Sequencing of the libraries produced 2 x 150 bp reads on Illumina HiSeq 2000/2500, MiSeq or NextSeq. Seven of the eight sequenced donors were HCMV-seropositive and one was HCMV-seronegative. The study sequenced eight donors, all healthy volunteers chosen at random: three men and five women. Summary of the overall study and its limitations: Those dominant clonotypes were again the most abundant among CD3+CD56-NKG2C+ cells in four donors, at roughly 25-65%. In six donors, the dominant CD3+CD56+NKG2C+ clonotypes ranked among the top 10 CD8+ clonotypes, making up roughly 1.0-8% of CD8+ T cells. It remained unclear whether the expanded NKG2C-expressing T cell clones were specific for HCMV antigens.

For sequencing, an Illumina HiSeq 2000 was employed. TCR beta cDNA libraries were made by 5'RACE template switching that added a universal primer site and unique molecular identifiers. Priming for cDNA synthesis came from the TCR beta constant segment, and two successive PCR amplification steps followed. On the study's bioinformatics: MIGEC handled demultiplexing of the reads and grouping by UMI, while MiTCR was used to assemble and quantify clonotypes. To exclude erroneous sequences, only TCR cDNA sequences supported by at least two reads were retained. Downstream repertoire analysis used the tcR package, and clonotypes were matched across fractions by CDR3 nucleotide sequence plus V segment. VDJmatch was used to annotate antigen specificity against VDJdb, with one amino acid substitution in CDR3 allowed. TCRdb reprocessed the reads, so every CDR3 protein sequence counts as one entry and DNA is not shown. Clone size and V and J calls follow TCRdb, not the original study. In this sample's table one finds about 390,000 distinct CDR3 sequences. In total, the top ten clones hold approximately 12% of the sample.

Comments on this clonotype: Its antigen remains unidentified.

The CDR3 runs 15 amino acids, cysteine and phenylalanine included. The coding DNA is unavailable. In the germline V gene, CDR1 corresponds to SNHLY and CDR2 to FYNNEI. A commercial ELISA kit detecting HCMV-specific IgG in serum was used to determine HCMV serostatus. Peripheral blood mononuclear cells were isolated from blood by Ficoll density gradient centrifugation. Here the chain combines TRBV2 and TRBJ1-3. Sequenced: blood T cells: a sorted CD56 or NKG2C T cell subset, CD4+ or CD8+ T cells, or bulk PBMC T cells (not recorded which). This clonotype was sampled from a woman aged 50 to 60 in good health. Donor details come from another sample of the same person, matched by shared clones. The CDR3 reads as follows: CASRLGQTSGNTIYF. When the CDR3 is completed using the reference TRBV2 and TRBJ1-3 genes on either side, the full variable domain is EPEVTQTPSHQVTQMGQEVILRCVPISNHLYFYWYRQILGQKVEFLVSFYNNEISEKSEIFDDQFSVERPDGSNFTLKIRSTKLEDSAMYFCASRLGQTSGNTIYFGEGSWLTVV.